This TCR beta chain was recovered during a study of Graves' ophthalmopathy and Graves' hyperthyroidism. Looking at the study overall: Researchers obtained peripheral blood at initial diagnosis, before any treatment had begun. The study, taken as a whole, reports: Between ophthalmopathy and stable hyperthyroidism, a 13-signature model drew a separation with about 85% sensitivity and approximately 77% specificity. Blood was where most expanded thyroid clonotypes above 0.001 frequency also turned up.

Germline V gene sequence: CDR1 MDHEN, CDR2 SYDVKM. The CDR3 spans 16 residues. With V trimmed by 5 bases and J by 1 base, 5 bases remained unmatched. RNA transcripts provided the template for amplifying TCR beta CDR3 regions. RT-PCR was first run with HTBI primers, then multiplex PCR in a second round. TCRdb independently ran MiXCR on the multiplex PCR reads; one entry per CDR3 protein. The sample lists 220,000 or so distinct CDR3 sequences; about 22% were seen once. This clonotype was counted at least ten times. Its matching antigen is unknown. The V gene is TRBV28, the J gene TRBJ1-3; 10 bases line up with TRBD1. Sequenced input: peripheral blood. The receptor's source is a woman between 50 and 59 years old with Graves' ophthalmopathy. The CDR3 DNA reads TGTGCCAGCAGTACCAGACAGGGGGCTTCTGGAAACACCATATATTTT. It encodes CASSTRQGASGNTIYF.